The clone carrying this T cell receptor (beta chain) was counted between two and nine times. What it recognizes is unknown. Trimming removed 5 bases at V and 4 bases at J, with 6 bases between. CDR1 MNHEY and CDR2 SVGAGI come from the germline V gene. The CDR3 sequence is 11 residues long. This sample was taken from a study of CD8+ T cells in alopecia areata. Once RNA had been extracted, it was reverse transcribed into cDNA to act as the sequencing template. Method: immunoSEQ multiplex PCR; TCRdb's copy keeps in-frame clones and lacks some. The sample carries fewer than 250,000 clones, approximately 40% recorded once. Noted treatment: oral pan-JAK inhibitor, 5-10 mg twice daily. The study, taken as a whole, reports: The study found tofacitinib significantly decreased scalp clonality and expanded CD8+ clones among the top 100.

The source of this sequence is a human donor with alopecia areata. The source was CD4+ T cells sorted from blood, collected around week 37, from a patient treated with tofacitinib. This chain connects TRBV6-5 to TRBJ2-7; no clear D gene. CDR3 residues: CASSVGYEQYF. In nucleotides, the CDR3 is TGTGCCAGCAGTGTGGGTTACGAGCAGTACTTC.